The rows below give T cell receptor beta chains drawn from one sample of a study of vaccination effects on CD4 cells after COVID-19. Antigen specificity for these receptors is unknown. Clones were sequenced by immunoSEQ multiplex PCR, and TCRdb holds only the in-frame ones, with some missing. This repertoire shows about 22,000 clones, around 70% found once; its top ten account for 10%. Material: CD4+ T cells from PBMCs cultured with HCoV-NL63 spike peptides, obtained after COVID-19 vaccination. The receptors derive from a human donor who received a COVID-19 vaccine. CDR3s include the opening cysteine and the closing phenylalanine or tryptophan. Fields, in order: V gene, D gene, J gene, clone size, CDR3 protein, CDR3 DNA. A D gene is named only where the DNA matches it firmly. The listing skips clone size in some rows; elsewhere it reads once, few, many or a size class.

V gene: TRBV5-8; D gene: -; J gene: TRBJ2-1; clone size: -; CDR3 protein: CASSLDIQRRDNEQFF; CDR3 DNA: TGTGCCAGCAGCTTGGACATCCAGAGGCGTGACAATGAGCAGTTCTTC
V gene: TRBV19; D gene: TRBD1; J gene: TRBJ2-1; clone size: -; CDR3 protein: CASSIRTGGYNEQFF; CDR3 DNA: TGTGCCAGTAGTATTCGGACAGGGGGGTACAATGAGCAGTTCTTC
V gene: TRBV7-2; D gene: -; J gene: TRBJ1-2; clone size: -; CDR3 protein: CASSPRGANYGYTF; CDR3 DNA: TGTGCCAGCAGCCCCCGCGGGGCTAACTATGGCTACACCTTC
V gene: TRBV10-2; D gene: -; J gene: TRBJ2-5; clone size: once; CDR3 protein: CASSAWADDRETQYF; CDR3 DNA: TGCGCCAGCAGTGCCTGGGCGGACGATAGAGAGACCCAGTACTTC
V gene: TRBV6-5; D gene: TRBD1; J gene: TRBJ1-3; clone size: -; CDR3 protein: CASNGQGGNTIYF; CDR3 DNA: TGTGCCAGCAACGGACAGGGGGGAAACACCATATATTTT
V gene: TRBV19; D gene: TRBD2; J gene: TRBJ2-1; clone size: -; CDR3 protein: CASSIRASGLSSYNEQFF; CDR3 DNA: TGTGCCAGTAGTATCAGGGCTAGCGGGCTTAGCTCCTACAATGAGCAGTTCTTC
V gene: TRBV7-9; D gene: -; J gene: TRBJ2-2; clone size: -; CDR3 protein: CASSSSGNTGELFF; CDR3 DNA: TGTGCCAGCAGCTCCAGCGGGAACACCGGGGAGCTGTTTTTT
V gene: TRBV6-4; D gene: -; J gene: TRBJ2-1; clone size: few; CDR3 protein: CASSGAGKYNEQFF; CDR3 DNA: TGTGCCAGCAGTGGAGCCGGCAAGTACAATGAGCAGTTCTTC
V gene: TRBV18; D gene: TRBD1; J gene: TRBJ1-2; clone size: -; CDR3 protein: CASSRRVGTAYGYTF; CDR3 DNA: TGTGCCAGCTCACGAAGAGTAGGGACAGCATATGGCTACACCTTC
V gene: TRBV25-1; D gene: TRBD1; J gene: TRBJ1-2; clone size: -; CDR3 protein: CASRETGTSRTGGYTF; CDR3 DNA: TGTGCCAGCAGAGAAACCGGGACATCCCGGACAGGGGGCTACACCTTC
V gene: TRBV29-1; D gene: -; J gene: TRBJ2-7; clone size: -; CDR3 protein: CSVEDGYSYEQYF; CDR3 DNA: TGCAGCGTTGAAGACGGATACTCCTACGAGCAGTACTTC
V gene: TRBV5-5; D gene: TRBD2; J gene: TRBJ2-5; clone size: -; CDR3 protein: CASSFRLAGGSVWETQYF; CDR3 DNA: TGTGCCAGCAGCTTTAGGCTAGCGGGGGGTTCTGTCTGGGAGACCCAGTACTTC
V gene: TRBV3-1/TRBV3-2; D gene: TRBD2; J gene: TRBJ2-5; clone size: -; CDR3 protein: CASSLTSGRRETQYF; CDR3 DNA: TGTGCCAGCAGCCTCACTAGCGGGAGGAGGGAGACCCAGTACTTC
V gene: TRBV5-4; D gene: TRBD1; J gene: TRBJ2-5; clone size: -; CDR3 protein: CASTKALGQQETQYF; CDR3 DNA: TGTGCCAGCACCAAGGCCCTGGGACAGCAAGAGACCCAGTACTTC
V gene: TRBV7-9; D gene: TRBD1; J gene: TRBJ1-4; clone size: few; CDR3 protein: CASSFGQGPEKLFF; CDR3 DNA: TGTGCCAGCAGCTTTGGACAGGGACCCGAAAAACTGTTTTTT
V gene: TRBV25-1; D gene: -; J gene: TRBJ1-1; clone size: -; CDR3 protein: CASSEYQSRTEAFF; CDR3 DNA: TGTGCCAGCAGTGAATATCAGTCCAGGACTGAAGCTTTCTTT
V gene: TRBV5-1; D gene: -; J gene: TRBJ2-7; clone size: -; CDR3 protein: CASSLGGSSVIYEQYF; CDR3 DNA: TGCGCCAGCAGCTTGGGAGGTTCGTCCGTCATCTACGAGCAGTACTTC
V gene: TRBV19; D gene: TRBD1; J gene: TRBJ1-4; clone size: -; CDR3 protein: CASSRDRDLVTNEKLFF; CDR3 DNA: TGTGCCAGTAGCCGGGACAGGGATTTGGTAACTAATGAAAAACTGTTTTTT
V gene: TRBV10-3; D gene: -; J gene: TRBJ1-6; clone size: few; CDR3 protein: CAAREFDNNSPLHF; CDR3 DNA: TGTGCCGCGAGAGAATTCGATAATAATTCACCCCTCCACTTT
V gene: TRBV5-1; D gene: -; J gene: TRBJ1-3; clone size: -; CDR3 protein: CASSIVGGNTIYF; CDR3 DNA: TGCGCCAGCAGCATCGTGGGGGGAAACACCATATATTTT
V gene: TRBV9; D gene: TRBD2; J gene: TRBJ2-3; clone size: -; CDR3 protein: CASSTRGGGDTQYF; CDR3 DNA: TGTGCCAGCAGCACCCGGGGGGGTGGAGATACGCAGTATTTT
V gene: TRBV30; D gene: -; J gene: TRBJ1-3; clone size: -; CDR3 protein: CAWSGETAGNTIYF; CDR3 DNA: TGTGCCTGGAGCGGGGAGACAGCTGGAAACACCATATATTTT